The 25 T cell receptor beta chains below were found in one sample sequenced in a study of blood T cell repertoires in COVID-19. Data came from immunoSEQ multiplex PCR; TCRdb stores just in-frame clones and leaves some out. The profile shows 85,000 to 130,000 clones, roughly four fifths of them singletons. Sample: peripheral blood. The receptor set was obtained from a man aged 55 to 70 with acute or convalescent COVID-19.

The chain uses TRBV30 and TRBJ1-5; D may be TRBD1 (5 bases). Germline values: CDR1 GTSNPN, CDR2 SVGIG (reference sequence). V lost 0 bases to trimming and J lost 4 bases, with 7 bases between them. The CDR3 contains 13 residues. CDR3 residues: CAWSVSGNQPQHF. In nucleotides, the CDR3 is TGTGCCTGGAGTGTGTCAGGGAATCAGCCCCAGCATTTT.

The chain has TRBV28 and TRBJ1-2; D is possibly TRBD1 (5 bases). CDR1 and CDR2 from the germline V gene are MDHEN and SYDVKM. The CDR3 consists of 17 residues. The ends were cut back, 3 bases at V and 2 bases at J, with 19 bases in the middle. Here the CDR3 DNA reads TGTGCCAGCAGTTTGGAGAGGCCCAGGGCTAAGAACTATGGCTACACCTTC. This codes for CASSLERPRAKNYGYTF.

The rearrangement joins TRBV7-9 to TRBJ2-3; D is perhaps TRBD1 or TRBD2 (5 bases each). From germline, CDR1 is SEHNR and CDR2 FQNEAQ (reference sequence). Trimming removed 5 bases at V and 0 bases at J, with 12 bases between. The CDR3 contains 15 residues. In DNA, the CDR3 is TGTGCCAGCAGCCTAGAGGGGCCTAGCACAGATACGCAGTATTTT. Residues: CASSLEGPSTDTQYF.

This chain connects TRBV18 to TRBJ2-2; D perhaps matches TRBD1 (5 bases). This CDR3 spans 18 amino acids. The germline gives CDR1 KGHSH, CDR2 LQKENI. Deletions cut 3 bases from V and 5 bases from J, with 22 bases between. In DNA form, the CDR3 reads TGTGCCAGCTCACCGGGGCCTGTCCTGCAGGCGTCTACCGGGGAGCTGTTTTTT. Translation: CASSPGPVLQASTGELFF. The entire variable domain, with the rest obtained from reference TRBV18 and TRBJ2-2, is as follows: NAGVMQNPRHLVRRRGQEARLRCSPMKGHSHVYWYRQLPEEGLKFMVYLQKENIIDESGMPKERFSAEFPKEGPSILRIQQVVRGDSAAYFCASSPGPVLQASTGELFFGEGSRLTVL.

The chain carries TRBV29-1 and TRBJ2-2, with TRBD1 identical over 8 bases. Looked up from germline, CDR1 is SQVTM and CDR2 is ANQGSEA. The CDR3 has 14 amino acids. J lost 4 bases, V lost 7 bases, and 8 bases had no gene match. The CDR3: CSAADRVTTGELFF. CDR3 DNA sequence: TGCAGCGCCGCGGACAGGGTTACCACCGGGGAGCTGTTTTTT.

This chain links TRBV27 with TRBJ2-7; the D gene is possibly TRBD1 (5 bases). V lost 6 bases to trimming and J lost 0 bases, with 15 bases between them. Germline V gene data show CDR1 as MNHEY and CDR2 as SMNVEV (reference sequence). The CDR3 spans 15 residues. The CDR3 nucleotides are TGTGCCAGCAGGATGGGGCTAACTTACTCCTACGAGCAGTACTTC. As protein: CASRMGLTYSYEQYF.

This chain links TRBV11-3 with TRBJ2-1; 11 bases match TRBD1. The CDR3 is 16 residues long. Germline-derived CDR1 and CDR2 are SGHNT and YENEEA. Germline trimming cut 2 bases from V and 7 bases from J; bases unmatched to any gene: 7. The CDR3 loop is CASSLMGTGGGNEQFF. The CDR3 DNA is TGTGCCAGCAGCTTAATGGGGACAGGGGGAGGGAATGAGCAGTTCTTC.

The V and J genes are TRBV6-2 or TRBV6-3 and TRBJ1-4; TRBD1 matches at 9 bases. Trimming removed 4 bases from V and 6 bases from J; junction bases left unmatched: 6. The CDR3 sequence is 15 residues long. Germline values: CDR1 MNHEY, CDR2 SVGEGT. CDR3 protein: CASSLPGQGDEKLFF. The CDR3 DNA is TGTGCCAGCAGTTTACCGGGACAGGGCGATGAAAAACTGTTTTTT.

J is TRBJ2-2 and V is TRBV6-1, with 12 bases identical to TRBD2. This CDR3 is 18 amino acids long. The J segment lost 2 bases and the V segment lost 5 bases, leaving 9 bases of the junction unmatched. Germline-derived CDR1 and CDR2 are MNHNS and SASEGT. CDR3 sequence (DNA): TGTGCCAGCAGTAAAGGGCTAGCGGGAGGGCTCAACACCGGGGAGCTGTTTTTT. Amino acid sequence: CASSKGLAGGLNTGELFF.

This chain links TRBV7-8 with TRBJ1-1, with TRBD1 matching over 8 bases. J gave up 0 bases and V 1 base, and 7 bases lay outside the gene matches. The CDR3 is made up of 17 amino acids. Germline CDR1 SGHVS, CDR2 FQNEAQ. The CDR3: CASSLVRTGSVNTEAFF. CDR3 nucleotide sequence: TGTGCCAGCAGCTTAGTTCGGACAGGGAGCGTGAACACTGAAGCTTTCTTT.

The V gene is TRBV12-5, the J gene TRBJ2-7; possible D gene TRBD2, 6 bases. Germline V gene sequence: CDR1 LGHNT, CDR2 FRNRAP. V lost 2 bases to trimming and J lost 3 bases, with 26 bases between them. This CDR3 spans 19 amino acids. The CDR3 nucleotides read TGTGCTAGTGGTTTGCCACGAGGGACTTCGAGGGCTTTAGACTACGAGCAGTACTTC. Encoded protein: CASGLPRGTSRALDYEQYF.

The genes are TRBV5-1 and TRBJ2-7; TRBD1 agrees at 11 bases. Germline-derived CDR1 and CDR2 are SGHRS and YFSETQ. This CDR3 has 15 amino acids. With V trimmed by 3 bases and J by 3 bases, 5 bases remained unmatched. CDR3 nucleotides: TGCGCCAGCAGCTCTGCCGGGACAGGGGGCTACGAGCAGTACTTC. This sequence encodes CASSSAGTGGYEQYF.

This chain links TRBV7-2 with TRBJ1-5; D unclear. The CDR3 contains 16 residues. Trimming stripped 1 base from V and 0 bases from J, with 10 bases between. Germline CDR1 and CDR2: SGHTA and FQGNSA. CDR3 in DNA: TGTGCCAGCAGCTTAGTGGGCAGGCTTAGCAATCAGCCCCAGCATTTT. Protein sequence: CASSLVGRLSNQPQHF.

This clone came up once. The chain joins TRBV16 to TRBJ1-1; no clear D gene. Germline lookup yields CDR1 KGHSY and CDR2 FQNENV. V gave up 0 bases and J gave up 4 bases, with 9 bases separating them. The CDR3 runs to 14 residues. The CDR3 sequence: CASSQSRGVTEAFF. CDR3 nucleotides: TGTGCCAGCAGCCAATCGAGAGGCGTCACTGAAGCTTTCTTT. The full variable domain, its missing parts supplied by reference TRBV16 and TRBJ1-1, is GEEVAQTPKHLVRGEGQKAKLYCAPIKGHSYVFWYQQVLKNEFKFLISFQNENVFDETGMPKERFSAKCLPNSPCSLEIQATKLEDSAVYFCASSQSRGVTEAFFGQGTRLTVV.

The rearrangement joins TRBV7-9 to TRBJ1-2; TRBD1 is a possible D gene (5 bases). Trimming took 6 bases from V and 3 from J, leaving 11 bases between them. Germline CDR1 reads SEHNR; CDR2 reads FQNEAQ (reference sequence). The CDR3 is 13 residues long. The CDR3 coding sequence is TGTGCCAGCAGACCGGGAGGGGACTATGGCTACACCTTC. Translated, it gives CASRPGGDYGYTF.

This clone appeared once. V is TRBV7-8 and J is TRBJ2-7, with 8 bases identical to TRBD1. Germline loops: CDR1 SGHVS, CDR2 FQNEAQ. J was trimmed by 8 bases and V by 5 bases; bases with no gene match: 14. The CDR3 is 15 residues long. The CDR3: CASSTLGQEKGKQYF. DNA of the CDR3: TGTGCCAGCAGCACCTTGGGACAGGAAAAAGGCAAGCAGTACTTC.

This clone occurred a few times. The chain uses TRBV19 and TRBJ2-3, with 9 bases lining up with TRBD2. After removal of 6 bases from V and 1 base from J, the junction contained 2 bases not matched to a gene. Germline V lookup: CDR1 LNHDA, CDR2 SQIVND (reference sequence). This CDR3 comprises 14 residues. In DNA, the CDR3 is TGTGCCAGTAGGGCGGGGGGGGGCACAGATACGCAGTATTTT. This gives the protein CASRAGGGTDTQYF. The entire variable domain, with the rest obtained from reference TRBV19 and TRBJ2-3, is as follows: DGGITQSPKYLFRKEGQNVTLSCEQNLNHDAMYWYRQDPGQGLRLIYYSQIVNDFQKGDIAEGYSVSREKKESFPLTVTSAQKNPTAFYLCASRAGGGTDTQYFGPGTRLTVL.

This chain's CDR3 is CASTERENTEAFF. The CDR3 bases are TGTGCCAGTACGGAGAGAGAGAACACTGAAGCTTTCTTT. The chain carries TRBV19 and TRBJ1-1; D is ambiguous. The CDR3 extends over 13 amino acids. Trimming shortened V by 7 bases and J by 1 base, and 10 bases separated the two germline ends. Looked up from germline, CDR1 is LNHDA and CDR2 is SQIVND (reference sequence).

This clone showed up just once. This chain connects TRBV7-2 to TRBJ1-1; D not resolved. The CDR3 has 14 residues. Per the germline V gene, CDR1 is SGHTA and CDR2 is FQGNSA. V gave up 1 base and J gave up 6 bases, with 12 bases separating them. The CDR3 loop reads CASSLVRGSAEAFF. The CDR3 nucleotides are TGTGCCAGCAGCTTAGTCCGGGGATCCGCTGAAGCTTTCTTT.

CDR3 bases: TGTGCCAGCAGCCTACTAACCGGGGAGCTGTTTTTT. Translated, it gives CASSLLTGELFF. The chain employs TRBV11-3 and TRBJ2-2; no reliable D call. V was pared by 5 bases and J by 5 bases, with 6 bases between. Germline CDR1 and CDR2: SGHNT and YENEEA. CDR3 length: 12 amino acids.

The rearrangement joins TRBV7-9 to TRBJ2-7, with D perhaps matching TRBD2 (5 bases). V was clipped by 4 bases and J by 4 bases, with 23 bases between them. The CDR3 is made up of 17 amino acids. Germline values: CDR1 SEHNR, CDR2 FQNEAQ (reference sequence). In DNA form, the CDR3 reads TGTGCCAGCAGCTCGACACGGGGTAGTCGACACGCATACGAGCAGTACTTC. It is translated as CASSSTRGSRHAYEQYF.

This chain joins TRBV6-1 and TRBJ2-1, with 7 bases fitting TRBD1. From germline, CDR1 is MNHNS and CDR2 SASEGT. The V segment lost 3 bases and the J segment 7 bases; nucleotides outside the gene matches: 3. The CDR3 is 13 amino acids. The CDR3, as DNA: TGTGCCAGCAGTGAGAACAGGGGAAATGAGCAGTTCTTC. This encodes CASSENRGNEQFF.

The CDR3 region is CAWRPQNSGNTIYF. Written as DNA, the CDR3 is TGTGCCTGGAGGCCCCAGAACTCTGGAAACACCATATATTTT. The chain uses TRBV30 and TRBJ1-3; D is unresolved. V was trimmed by 3 bases and J by 0 bases, leaving 9 bases between them. The CDR3 loop spans 14 amino acids. In germline, CDR1 is GTSNPN, CDR2 SVGIG (reference sequence).

This rearrangement joins TRBV5-1 to TRBJ2-7, with 11 positions matching TRBD1. Unmatched junction bases numbered 11, after V lost 2 bases and J lost 1 base. From germline, CDR1 is SGHRS and CDR2 YFSETQ. This CDR3 is built from 18 residues. The CDR3 region is CASSFHSDRGRPSYEQYF. CDR3 DNA sequence: TGCGCCAGCAGCTTTCACTCGGACAGGGGGCGCCCGTCCTACGAGCAGTACTTC.

A single count supports this clone. This chain connects TRBV12-3 or TRBV12-4 to TRBJ1-1; D is uncertain. V lost 2 bases and J 6 bases, leaving 10 bases between the germline ends. The CDR3 consists of 13 residues. The CDR3, as DNA: TGTGCCAGCAGTTTAATGGGGAGGGCTGAAGCTTTCTTT. Encoded protein: CASSLMGRAEAFF.